These 14 T cell receptor beta chains share one sample of origin, sequenced in a study of T cells in Graves' hyperthyroidism and ophthalmopathy. Authors of the study amplified TCR beta CDR3 regions from RNA transcripts. With the HTBI primer set, the TCR CDR3 went through a first round of RT-PCR. One entry per CDR3 protein results from TCRdb running MiXCR on the multiplex PCR reads. The sample holds a few hundred thousand distinct CDR3 sequences; 40% to 50% are singletons and the top ten take about two fifths. The specimen was peripheral blood or thyroid tissue (not recorded which). These receptors were obtained from an adult woman with Graves' disease, either hyperthyroidism or ophthalmopathy (not recorded which).

This clonotype was counted at least ten times. The chain uses TRBV19 and TRBJ2-7; the match to TRBD1 covers 10 bases. CDR3 length equals 16 residues. Germline trimming cut 3 bases from V and 1 base from J; bases unmatched to any gene: 6. The germline gives CDR1 LNHDA, CDR2 SQIVND (reference sequence). The CDR3 region has the DNA TGTGCCAGTAGTATTCCCCTGGACAGGGGGTCCTACGAGCAGTACTTC. The encoded protein is CASSIPLDRGSYEQYF.

As regards this clonotype: At one of its ends the junction is not consistent with the germline gene, which may arise from a read error. The V call is TRBV11-2, the J call TRBJ2-5, with D uncertain. Germline CDR1 reads SGHAT; CDR2 reads FQNNGV. The CDR3 loop spans 11 amino acids. The CDR3 region has the DNA TGTGCCAGCAGCTTAGGGCACGCGAGACACTTC. Amino acids: CASSLGHARHF.

This clonotype was observed a few times. The gene calls are TRBV27 and TRBJ1-6; D ambiguous. The CDR3 spans 15 residues. Trimming took 3 bases from V and 7 from J, leaving 13 bases between them. Per germline, CDR1 MNHEY and CDR2 SMNVEV (reference sequence). Here the CDR3 DNA reads TGTGCCAGCAGTTTTGAAAACAGTAGAAATTCACCCCTCCACTTT. It specifies CASSFENSRNSPLHF.

This clonotype came up many times. The rearrangement joins TRBV19 to TRBJ1-1; D uncertain. This CDR3 has 13 residues. In germline, CDR1 is LNHDA, CDR2 SQIVND (reference sequence). Trimming pared 11 bases from V and 1 base from J, leaving 14 bases between. The CDR3 spells CAGSRTGNTEAFF. CDR3 nucleotide sequence: TGTGCCGGCAGCAGGACCGGGAACACTGAAGCTTTCTTT. Full variable domain (rest looked up from reference TRBV19 and TRBJ1-1): DGGITQSPKYLFRKEGQNVTLSCEQNLNHDAMYWYRQDPGQGLRLIYYSQIVNDFQKGDIAEGYSVSREKKESFPLTVTSAQKNPTAFYLCAGSRTGNTEAFFGQGTRLTVV.

This rearrangement joins TRBV29-1 to TRBJ1-2, with 9 positions matching TRBD1. Trimming removed 6 bases from V and 6 bases from J; junction bases left unmatched: 11. The germline gives CDR1 SQVTM, CDR2 ANQGSEA. The CDR3 is made up of 14 amino acids. The chain's CDR3 is CSVRDRGFAHGYTF. DNA for the CDR3: TGCAGCGTCCGTGACAGGGGGTTTGCGCATGGCTACACCTTC. Drawing the rest from reference TRBV29-1 and TRBJ1-2, the complete variable domain is SAVISQKPSRDICQRGTSLTIQCQVDSQVTMMFWYRQQPGQSLTLIATANQGSEATYESGFVIDKFPISRPNLTFSTLTVSNMSPEDSSIYLCSVRDRGFAHGYTFGSGTRLTVV.

This clonotype was detected once. The chain couples TRBV12-3 or TRBV12-4 to TRBJ2-5; TRBD2 aligns across 7 bases. The CDR3 sequence is 14 residues long. J was trimmed by 5 bases and V by 6 bases; bases with no gene match: 9. The CDR3 DNA reads TGTGCCAGCAGGTCGGGCGGGAGTGGGGAGACCCAGTACTTC. Its translation is CASRSGGSGETQYF.

This clonotype has more than one count but fewer than ten. This chain joins TRBV7-9 and TRBJ1-5; TRBD1 agrees at 9 bases. The CDR3 runs to 18 residues. The ends lost 5 bases at V and 0 bases at J; junction bases unmatched: 11. The germline CDR1 and CDR2 sequences are SEHNR and FQNEAQ (reference sequence). CDR3 loop: CASSGGGTGIFSNQPQHF. CDR3 nucleotide sequence: TGTGCCAGCAGCGGGGGGGGGACAGGGATTTTTAGCAATCAGCCCCAGCATTTT.

The rearrangement links TRBV10-2 to TRBJ1-3; 9 bases agree with TRBD1. The CDR3 has 15 amino acids. After removal of 8 bases from V and 4 bases from J, the junction contained 9 bases not matched to a gene. CDR1 and CDR2 (germline): WSHSY, SAAADI. The CDR3 DNA is TGCGCCAGCCAAATAACAGGGGGCGACGGAAACACCATATATTTT. As protein: CASQITGGDGNTIYF.

This sequence joins TRBV7-9 and TRBJ1-4; no firm D call. Per germline, CDR1 SEHNR and CDR2 FQNEAQ (reference sequence). CDR3 length equals 12 residues. The V gene lost 9 bases and the J gene lost 6 bases, with 11 bases spanning the gap. In nucleotides, the CDR3 is TGTGCCAGTCGCCGTCCAGATGAAAAACTGTTTTTT. It encodes CASRRPDEKLFF.

The chain couples TRBV10-3 to TRBJ2-5; 8 nucleotides align to TRBD2. The CDR3 extends over 17 amino acids. The germline V gene encodes CDR1 ENHRY and CDR2 SYGVKD. The CDR3 DNA sequence: TGTGCTAGAGAGGGGGGCGGGAGGTCAACCCTAAAAGAGACCCAGTACTTC. Translation gives CAREGGGRSTLKETQYF.

This clonotype appeared a single time. A much bigger clone sits one base away, suggesting this may be a read error. V usage is TRBV5-1 and J usage is TRBJ2-5; 10 bases align to TRBD2. Germline V gene sequence: CDR1 SGHRS, CDR2 YFSETQ. This CDR3 spans 17 amino acids. The CDR3 DNA is TGCGCCAGCAGCTTGGGAGGGCTAGCGGGAGAGGCGGAGACCCAGCACTTC. It translates to CASSLGGLAGEAETQHF.

This clonotype was recorded a few times. The chain combines TRBV7-2 with TRBJ1-5, with D possibly matching TRBD1 (6 bases). CDR3 length equals 12 residues. V was trimmed by 5 bases and J by 9 bases, leaving 11 bases between them. Germline-derived CDR1 and CDR2 are SGHTA and FQGNSA. CDR3 sequence: CASSVQGGPQHF. For the CDR3, the DNA is TGTGCCAGCAGCGTACAGGGTGGGCCCCAGCATTTT.

The V and J genes are TRBV5-6 and TRBJ2-7; no reliable D call. The CDR3 has 12 residues. The germline CDR1 and CDR2 sequences are SGHDT and YYEEEE. Trimming took off 7 bases at V and 0 bases at J, with 8 bases between the two ends. The CDR3 DNA is TGTGCCAGCGGCAGCTACTCCTACGAGCAGTACTTC. Residues: CASGSYSYEQYF.

This chain connects TRBV20-1 to TRBJ2-7, with a tentative D call TRBD2 (5 bases). The V and J ends lost 1 base and 4 bases respectively, with 11 bases between them. The CDR3 sequence is 13 residues long. Germline V gives CDR1 DFQATT, CDR2 SNEGSKA (reference sequence). The CDR3 spells CSARGRVSYEQYF. The DNA for the CDR3 is TGCAGTGCTAGAGGGCGGGTGAGTTACGAGCAGTACTTC.